The rows below give T cell receptor beta chains drawn from one sample of a study of cytomegalovirus exposure and HLA in healthy donors. Measured with immunoSEQ multiplex PCR; TCRdb has only the in-frame clones, and not every one. The data hold fewer than 200,000 clones, with 75% to 85% observed a single time. The sequencing input was PBMCs. Source of these receptors: a man aged 45 to 65 in good health and CMV-seropositive. Each CDR3 is given with its conserved first and last residue. D genes are given only for firm matches. Clone size is stated in some rows and not others, as once, few, many or a class when expanded.

TRBJ2-7	TRBV7-9	.	.	TGTGCCAGCGGGGGGTCGCGGAGCTCCTACGAGCAGTACTTC	CASGGSRSSYEQYF
TRBJ2-3	TRBV30	TRBD1	once	TGTGCCTCTGGACAGGGGAGCACAGATACGCAGTATTTT	CASGQGSTDTQYF
TRBJ2-3	TRBV19	TRBD2	.	TGTGCCAGTCGGGCCGGGACTAGCGGCACAGATACGCAGTATTTT	CASRAGTSGTDTQYF
TRBJ2-7	TRBV9	.	.	TGTGCCAGCAGCCCCCAATCCAGTTTGGTATCCTACGAGCAGTACTTC	CASSPQSSLVSYEQYF
TRBJ2-2	TRBV28	TRBD2	.	TGTGCCAGCTCGGGGGGGGGCGAGGACGGGGAGCTGTTTTTT	CASSGGGEDGELFF
TRBJ2-2	TRBV7-3	.	few	TGTGCCAGCAGCACCGGAGGGGGCGGCACCGGGGAGCTGTTTTTT	CASSTGGGGTGELFF
TRBJ1-2	TRBV6-1	TRBD1	.	TGTGCCAGCAGTCGGGACAGCTCCTATGGCTACACCTTC	CASSRDSSYGYTF
TRBJ2-5	TRBV15	.	.	TGTGCCACCAGCAGAGATCCAGGGGCGTCGGAGACCCAGTACTTC	CATSRDPGASETQYF
TRBJ2-1	TRBV7-3	TRBD2	.	TGTGCCAGCAGCTTAACTAGCGGGGGACCTACAAGGGAGCAGTTCTTC	CASSLTSGGPTREQFF
TRBJ2-7	TRBV7-6	TRBD2	once	TGTGCCAGCAGCCCAGGGAGGGACGAGCAGTACTTC	CASSPGRDEQYF
TRBJ1-6	TRBV19	TRBD1	.	TGTGCCAGTAGTAGGCGGGACAGACTTGATAATTCACCCCTCCACTTT	CASSRRDRLDNSPLHF
TRBJ1-3	TRBV18	TRBD1	few	TGTGCCAGCTCAGCAAGACAGGGGGCGGCCGGAAACACCATATATTTT	CASSARQGAAGNTIYF
TRBJ2-3	TRBV30	TRBD2	.	TGTGCCTGGAGTGTTGGGGGGGGAGATACGCAGTATTTT	CAWSVGGGDTQYF
TRBJ2-5	TRBV30	.	.	TGTGCCTGGAGTGTAGGGGGGGCTAGGACCCAGTACTTC	CAWSVGGARTQYF
TRBJ2-2	TRBV18	.	.	TGTGCCAGCTCACCACCCCGGACAGCGAACACCGGGGAGCTGTTTTTT	CASSPPRTANTGELFF
TRBJ2-3	TRBV5-1	TRBD1	.	TGCGCCAGCAGCCTGGATACAGGGGCAGATACGCAGTATTTT	CASSLDTGADTQYF
TRBJ2-7	TRBV6-5	.	.	TGTGCCAGCAGTTACAGGGCTAACCGGGGGAACGAGCAGTACTTC	CASSYRANRGNEQYF
TRBJ1-1	TRBV2	.	.	TGTGCCAGCATGAGAAACACTGAAGCTTTCTTT	CASMRNTEAFF
TRBJ2-3	TRBV19	.	.	TGTGCCAGTAACAGGGAAATAAGCACAGATACGCAGTATTTT	CASNREISTDTQYF
TRBJ2-5	TRBV6-6	TRBD2	few	TGTGCCAGCAGTTACTCTACGGGAGGGGAGACCCAGTACTTC	CASSYSTGGETQYF
TRBJ1-1	TRBV2	.	.	TGTGCCAGCAGTGTTTGGTCCCTAAACACTGAAGCTTTCTTT	CASSVWSLNTEAFF
TRBJ1-2	TRBV6-5	TRBD1	.	TGTGCCAGCAGTTCCGGGACAGGAAGGGGCTACACCTTC	CASSSGTGRGYTF
TRBJ1-1	TRBV19	.	.	TGTGCCAGTAGTATGGGGCAGATCACTGAAGCTTTCTTT	CASSMGQITEAFF
TRBJ2-5	TRBV4-2	TRBD1	.	TGTGCCAGCAGCCAAACGGCTAATCAGGGGGCTTGGGAGACCCAGTACTTC	CASSQTANQGAWETQYF
TRBJ1-1	TRBV5-6	TRBD1	.	TGTGCCAGCAGCCCGACAGGGGCGCACACTGAAGCTTTCTTT	CASSPTGAHTEAFF
TRBJ2-4	TRBV5-8	.	.	TGTGCCAGTTTCAGGGGTGCGGCCAAAAACATTCAGTACTTC	CASFRGAAKNIQYF
TRBJ1-4	TRBV7-9	TRBD1	.	TGTGCCAGCAGGGATACAGGGGGGGGAGAAAAACTGTTTTTT	CASRDTGGGEKLFF
TRBJ2-7	TRBV7-8	.	.	TGTGCCAGCAGCTCCCCGCCAGGGGGGACCTACGAGCAGTACTTC	CASSSPPGGTYEQYF
TRBJ1-2	TRBV28	.	once	TGTGCCAGCAGGGGAGGGGTTGGACGGAACCAATTCGGCTACACCTTC	CASRGGVGRNQFGYTF
TRBJ1-1	TRBV6-5	.	.	TGTGCCGTGGGGGGAACTGAAGCTTTCTTT	CAVGGTEAFF
TRBJ1-2	TRBV9	.	.	TGTGCCAGCAGTGACCAGGTGAATAACTATGGCTACACCTTC	CASSDQVNNYGYTF
TRBJ1-2	TRBV30	TRBD1	few	TGTGCCTGGAGTTTCAGGACAGGGTCTAGGGTGGGCTACACCTTC	CAWSFRTGSRVGYTF
TRBJ1-2	TRBV18	TRBD1	.	TGTGCCAGCTCACCGGACCGGGACAGGGCATATGGCTACACCTTC	CASSPDRDRAYGYTF
TRBJ1-4	TRBV21-1	.	.	TGTGCCAGCAGCGGAAGGGGTACAGCAACTAATGAAAAACTGTTTTTT	CASSGRGTATNEKLFF
TRBJ1-6	TRBV6-1	.	.	TGTGCCAGCAGCGAACGGGGGGTTTCACCCCTCCACTTT	CASSERGVSPLHF
TRBJ1-1	TRBV5-4	.	once	TGTGCCAGCAGCTTGGGACAGGAGGATAAAGCTTTCTTT	CASSLGQEDKAFF
TRBJ2-2	TRBV7-3	TRBD2	.	TGTGCCAGCAGCTCAGCCAGCGGGGGGGCCGCGAACACCGGGGAGCTGTTTTTT	CASSSASGGAANTGELFF
TRBJ2-7	TRBV19	.	.	TGTGCCATCTCCGCTAATGGGCAGTACTTC	CAISANGQYF
TRBJ1-3	TRBV2	.	.	TGTGCCAGCAGTGACAATCCTGGAAACACCATATATTTT	CASSDNPGNTIYF